The entry that follows covers one TCR beta chain sequence. CDR3 length: 14 residues. The J segment lost 3 bases and the V segment lost 0 bases, leaving 3 bases of the junction unmatched. Germline V gene sequence: CDR1 GTSNPN, CDR2 SVGIG (reference sequence). The repertoire was sequenced with immunoSEQ multiplex PCR; TCRdb's copy has only in-frame clones and lacks some. The data hold about 68,000 clones, with about 97% observed a single time. The data were taken from a study of technical replicates of blood from a few donors. The chain couples TRBV30 to TRBJ2-7, with TRBD1 matching 9 bases. Source material: T cells isolated from PBMCs. This TCR was recovered from a human donor in good health. CDR3 DNA sequence: TGTGCCTGGAGTGTGGGACAGGGTTTCTACGAGCAGTACTTC. It specifies CAWSVGQGFYEQYF.